The 30 T cell receptor beta chains reported below all come from one sample, sequenced in a study of T cells in localized non-small cell lung cancer. The assay was immunoSEQ multiplex PCR, and TCRdb's table has in-frame clones only and misses some. The sample carries some 14,000 clones, approximately 90% recorded once. Sequencing was performed on peripheral blood mononuclear cells, taken before any cancer treatment. These receptors were obtained from a man aged 40 to 70 with stage III lung adenocarcinoma.

This sequence joins TRBV28 and TRBJ2-7; 12 nucleotides align to TRBD2. The CDR3 loop spans 18 amino acids. Trimming took 6 bases from V and 3 from J; bases not matched to a gene: 15. Germline values: CDR1 MDHEN, CDR2 SYDVKM. CDR3 coding DNA: TGTGCCAGCAGATCGACTAGCGGGAGACCCCACGGCTACTACGAGCAGTACTTC. Residues: CASRSTSGRPHGYYEQYF.

V usage is TRBV5-1 and J usage is TRBJ1-5; 9 bases fit TRBD1. This CDR3 comprises 14 residues. The trim removed 4 bases at V and 6 bases at J, leaving 5 bases unmatched. Germline lookup yields CDR1 SGHRS and CDR2 YFSETQ. The CDR3: CASSPRQGGQPQHF. In DNA, the CDR3 is TGCGCCAGCAGCCCGCGACAGGGGGGTCAGCCCCAGCATTTT.

The chain joins TRBV27 to TRBJ2-3; D is unresolved. This CDR3 has 14 residues. The germline CDR1 and CDR2 sequences are MNHEY and SMNVEV (reference sequence). The V and J ends lost 2 bases and 2 bases respectively, with 8 bases between them. The CDR3 sequence: CASSLLVPTDTQYF. The CDR3 DNA follows: TGTGCCAGCAGTTTACTAGTACCCACAGATACGCAGTATTTT.

The chain combines TRBV5-1 with TRBJ2-7, with TRBD1 as a possible D gene (6 bases). V lost 3 bases and J lost 4, with 26 bases in between. The CDR3 runs to 18 residues. From germline, CDR1 is SGHRS and CDR2 YFSETQ. The CDR3 loop reads CASSSPDRQEANGYEQYF. CDR3 sequence (DNA): TGCGCCAGCAGCTCTCCCGACAGACAGGAAGCTAATGGATACGAGCAGTACTTC.

The chain couples TRBV7-2 to TRBJ2-5, with 8 bases aligning to TRBD1. After removal of 2 bases from V and 5 bases from J, the junction contained 4 bases not matched to a gene. The CDR3 has 14 residues. The germline V gene has CDR1 SGHTA and CDR2 FQGNSA. The CDR3 is CASSLNRGSETQYF. The CDR3 DNA reads as TGTGCCAGCAGCTTAAACAGGGGGTCGGAGACCCAGTACTTC.

The chain joins TRBV29-1 to TRBJ2-1; TRBD1 agrees at 8 bases. J gave up 6 bases and V 1 base, and 11 bases lay outside the gene matches. The CDR3 consists of 16 residues. CDR1 SQVTM and CDR2 ANQGSEA come from the germline V gene. CDR3 DNA: TGCAGCGTTGAAGGGAACCCGGACAGGGTAGGCAATGAGCAGTTCTTC. Protein product: CSVEGNPDRVGNEQFF.

This clone has only one observation. The chain carries TRBV27 and TRBJ2-7; D remains ambiguous. Germline V gives CDR1 MNHEY, CDR2 SMNVEV (reference sequence). The length of the CDR3 is 10 residues. V was shortened by 3 bases and J by 7 bases, with 4 bases between the two germline ends. CDR3 sequence (DNA): TGTGCCAGCAGTTTTGGGGAGCAGTACTTC. Translated, it gives CASSFGEQYF.

The gene calls are TRBV28 and TRBJ1-2; TRBD1 is a possible D gene (5 bases). Germline CDR1 is MDHEN and CDR2 is SYDVKM. CDR3 size: 14 residues. V dropped 7 bases and J dropped 2 bases, with 14 bases sitting between them. The CDR3 loop is CASTFGGTNYGYTF. The CDR3 region has the DNA TGTGCCAGCACGTTTGGGGGTACGAACTATGGCTACACCTTC.

The chain couples TRBV29-1 to TRBJ1-5; tentatively, D is TRBD1 (5 bases). V was clipped by 4 bases and J by 6 bases, with 22 bases between them. The CDR3 contains 16 residues. Germline CDR1 SQVTM, CDR2 ANQGSEA. CDR3 sequence (DNA): TGCAGCGTTGCCGAGGGTGGTGGGGCAGGAGGTCAGCCCCAGCATTTT. The encoded protein is CSVAEGGGAGGQPQHF.

The chain uses TRBV11-2 and TRBJ1-5; the D gene is possibly TRBD1 (5 bases). V lost 5 bases and J 3 bases, leaving 20 bases between the germline ends. Germline V gene lookup returns CDR1 SGHAT and CDR2 FQNNGV. The CDR3 runs 17 residues. As DNA, the CDR3 is TGTGCCAGCAGCCCCGAAGACAGAGCACCTACCAATCAGCCCCAGCATTTT. Translation gives CASSPEDRAPTNQPQHF.

The table lists this clone with a count of one. V gene TRBV4-1 combines with J gene TRBJ1-1, with 7 bases identical to TRBD1. The V gene end was trimmed by 4 bases and the J gene end by 0 bases; junction bases not matched to a gene: 8. This CDR3 is 16 amino acids long. Germline V gene sequence: CDR1 MGHRA, CDR2 YSYEKL. CDR3 in amino acids: CASSRRQGGMNTEAFF. CDR3 DNA sequence: TGCGCCAGCAGCCGTAGACAGGGTGGAATGAACACTGAAGCTTTCTTT.

The chain is built from TRBV6-5 and TRBJ1-5, with D perhaps TRBD1 (5 bases). From germline, CDR1 is MNHEY and CDR2 SVGAGI. V was shortened by 0 bases and J by 2 bases, with 5 bases between the two germline ends. This CDR3 is built from 14 residues. The DNA of the CDR3 is TGTGCCAGCAGTTACTCGGGGGGCAATCAGCCCCAGCATTTT. This codes for CASSYSGGNQPQHF.

In its sample, this clone was seen once. The rearrangement joins TRBV9 to TRBJ1-5, with TRBD1 identical over 7 bases. Losses at the gene ends were 4 bases for V and 3 bases for J; bases not matched to a gene: 25. The CDR3 covers 21 residues. In germline, CDR1 is SGDLS, CDR2 YYNGEE. The CDR3: CASSPIGKGAFRVHLNQPQHF. CDR3 DNA: TGTGCCAGCAGCCCCATTGGAAAGGGGGCTTTTAGGGTGCACCTCAATCAGCCCCAGCATTTT.

This rearrangement joins TRBV28 to TRBJ1-2; the D is unclear. This CDR3 is built from 14 residues. V shed 5 bases and J shed 4 bases, with 14 bases lying between them. Germline assignment: CDR1 MDHEN and CDR2 SYDVKM. Written as DNA, the CDR3 is TGTGCCAGCAGTCCCCTCGGGGAAAGCTATGGCTACACCTTC. Its translation is CASSPLGESYGYTF.

In this sample, this clone turned up a few times. This sample also contains other DNA sequences that code for the same CDR3. This chain links TRBV29-1 with TRBJ1-2; D might be TRBD1 (6 bases). The CDR3 totals 16 residues. V was clipped by 3 bases and J by 6 bases, with 23 bases between them. Germline CDR1 and CDR2: SQVTM and ANQGSEA. The CDR3 DNA is TGCAGCGTTGACGGGGGCGGGGGGAGGGACGCTGATGGCTACACCTTC. Encoded protein: CSVDGGGGRDADGYTF.

This chain links TRBV21-1 with TRBJ2-4. TRBV21-1 is annotated as a pseudogene. The CDR3 is 17 amino acids. CDR3 nucleotide sequence: TGTGCCAGCAGCAAAGAGGACACAGAAGGGGGGAAAAACATTCAGTACTTC. Its translation is CASSKEDTEGGKNIQYF.

The genes are TRBV6-1 and TRBJ2-7; 11 bases match TRBD2. J gave up 3 bases and V 2 bases, and 9 bases lay outside the gene matches. The CDR3 loop spans 17 amino acids. Germline V gene data show CDR1 as MNHNS and CDR2 as SASEGT. CDR3 in DNA: TGTGCCAGCAGTGAATCCACTAGCGGGAGTGCAAGCTACGAGCAGTACTTC. It specifies CASSESTSGSASYEQYF.

The CDR3 loop is CASSRDSGRRSGANVLTF. The CDR3 DNA is TGTGCCAGCAGTCGCGACAGCGGGAGGCGTTCTGGGGCCAACGTCCTGACTTTC. V usage is TRBV28 and J usage is TRBJ2-6, with 9 bases identical to TRBD2. Trimming at V came to 5 bases and at J to 1 base, leaving 9 bases not matched to a gene. Germline V CDR1 and CDR2: MDHEN, SYDVKM. CDR3 length equals 18 residues.

The V and J genes are TRBV5-6 and TRBJ2-3; TRBD1 agrees at 7 bases. CDR1 SGHDT and CDR2 YYEEEE come from the germline V gene. The CDR3 consists of 17 residues. V dropped 4 bases and J dropped 0; count of bases not matched to a gene: 11. DNA of the CDR3: TGTGCCAGCAGCACGGGACAGCCAGTCCCTAGCACAGATACGCAGTATTTT. Its translation is CASSTGQPVPSTDTQYF. The whole variable domain, remainder taken from reference TRBV5-6 and TRBJ2-3, is DAGVTQSPTHLIKTRGQQVTLRCSPKSGHDTVSWYQQALGQGPQFIFQYYEEEERQRGNFPDRFSGHQFPNYSSELNVNALLLGDSALYLCASSTGQPVPSTDTQYFGPGTRLTVL.

This clone has only one observation. One junction end does not reproduce the germline sequence, and a read error may be involved. The chain carries TRBV14 and TRBJ1-1; D unresolved. CDR1 is SGHDN and CDR2 is FVKESK in the germline V gene. The CDR3 spans 13 residues. This chain's CDR3 is CASSYQVKTEAFF. CDR3 nucleotides: TGTGCCAGCAGTTACCAGGTGAAGACTGAAGCTTTCTTT.

The chain is built from TRBV7-9 and TRBJ1-4, with D possibly matching TRBD1 (6 bases). Germline V gene lookup returns CDR1 SEHNR and CDR2 FQNEAQ (reference sequence). Trimming left V 1 base short and J 5 bases short, with 14 bases between. This CDR3 region has 16 residues. The CDR3, as DNA: TGTGCCAGCAGCTTAGGGGATCAAGGGGGAAATGAAAAACTGTTTTTT. Protein: CASSLGDQGGNEKLFF. Drawing the rest from reference TRBV7-9 and TRBJ1-4, the complete variable domain is DTGVSQNPRHKITKRGQNVTFRCDPISEHNRLYWYRQTLGQGPEFLTYFQNEAQLEKSRLLSDRFSAERPKGSFSTLEIQRTEQGDSAMYLCASSLGDQGGNEKLFFGSGTQLSVL.

The rearrangement uses TRBV15 and TRBJ2-3, with D possibly being TRBD1 (5 bases). In germline, CDR1 is LNHNV, CDR2 YYDKDF (reference sequence). This CDR3 has 12 amino acids. V was clipped by 0 bases and J by 8 bases, with 6 bases between them. The CDR3 DNA follows: TGTGCCACCAGCAGAGATCAGGGTACGCAGTATTTT. The encoded protein is CATSRDQGTQYF.

V gene TRBV6-1 combines with J gene TRBJ2-7; 9 nucleotides match TRBD1. Germline CDR1 is MNHNS and CDR2 is SASEGT. There are 15 residues in the CDR3. V shed 4 bases, J shed 1 base, and the junction held 5 bases outside the gene matches. The CDR3 protein is CASSVSGTGSYEQYF. DNA of the CDR3: TGTGCCAGCAGTGTATCCGGGACAGGGTCCTACGAGCAGTACTTC.

The chain links TRBV2 to TRBJ2-3; D remains ambiguous. The CDR3 has 13 amino acids. V lost 6 bases, J lost 0 bases, and 7 bases lay in between. Germline V gives CDR1 SNHLY, CDR2 FYNNEI. The CDR3 coding sequence is TGTGCCAGCAGGGGGTCTAGCACAGATACGCAGTATTTT. Translation gives CASRGSSTDTQYF.

The rearrangement uses TRBV7-9 and TRBJ2-2; possible D gene TRBD2, 5 bases. CDR3 length equals 15 residues. The germline V gene has CDR1 SEHNR and CDR2 FQNEAQ (reference sequence). The V end lost 5 bases, the J end lost 2 bases, and 12 bases lay between the germline ends. CDR3 loop: CASSVQSGNTGELFF. The CDR3 DNA reads TGTGCCAGCAGCGTACAAAGCGGTAACACCGGGGAGCTGTTTTTT. Complete variable domain (other parts from reference TRBV7-9 and TRBJ2-2): DTGVSQNPRHKITKRGQNVTFRCDPISEHNRLYWYRQTLGQGPEFLTYFQNEAQLEKSRLLSDRFSAERPKGSFSTLEIQRTEQGDSAMYLCASSVQSGNTGELFFGEGSRLTVL.

This chain connects TRBV13 to TRBJ2-7; 7 positions match TRBD1. The CDR3 totals 13 residues. Germline loops: CDR1 PRHDT, CDR2 FYEKMQ (reference sequence). J gave up 3 bases and V 5 bases, and 4 bases lay outside the gene matches. The DNA of the CDR3 is TGTGCCAGCAGCCTTGACAGGGACTACGAGCAGTACTTC. This sequence encodes CASSLDRDYEQYF.

The rearrangement joins TRBV9 to TRBJ2-3; D is ambiguous. The CDR3 contains 16 residues. The germline V gene encodes CDR1 SGDLS and CDR2 YYNGEE. The ends were cut back, 0 bases at V and 6 bases at J, with 17 bases in the middle. Here the CDR3 reads CASSVATKGTSDTQYF. CDR3 DNA: TGTGCCAGCAGCGTAGCTACTAAGGGAACGTCCGATACGCAGTATTTT.

The chain uses TRBV15 and TRBJ1-2, with TRBD1 matching over 9 bases. Germline-derived CDR1 and CDR2 are LNHNV and YYDKDF (reference sequence). The CDR3 is 16 residues long. Trimming took 5 bases from V and 7 from J; bases not matched to a gene: 14. CDR3 bases: TGTGCCACCAGCCCCCCGCGTAGGGACAGGGATGGTGGCTACACCTTC. It translates to CATSPPRRDRDGGYTF.

The chain employs TRBV9 and TRBJ1-1; D unclear. The V end was cut by 0 bases, the J end by 4 bases, with 7 bases between. The CDR3 covers 13 residues. Germline V gene lookup returns CDR1 SGDLS and CDR2 YYNGEE. In DNA form, the CDR3 reads TGTGCCAGCAGCGTAGGCAGATTCACTGAAGCTTTCTTT. Residues: CASSVGRFTEAFF. Combining the CDR3 with reference TRBV9 and TRBJ1-1 gives the whole variable domain DSGVTQTPKHLITATGQRVTLRCSPRSGDLSVYWYQQSLDQGLQFLIQYYNGEERAKGNILERFSAQQFPDLHSELNLSSLELGDSALYFCASSVGRFTEAFFGQGTRLTVV.

CDR3 sequence: CASRGDRGYEQYF. The DNA of the CDR3 is TGTGCCAGCAGGGGGGACAGGGGGTACGAGCAGTACTTC. The J gene is TRBJ2-7, the V gene TRBV28; 11 bases match TRBD1. The CDR3 runs 13 residues. Per germline, CDR1 MDHEN and CDR2 SYDVKM. With V trimmed by 6 bases and J by 4 bases, 2 bases remained unmatched.